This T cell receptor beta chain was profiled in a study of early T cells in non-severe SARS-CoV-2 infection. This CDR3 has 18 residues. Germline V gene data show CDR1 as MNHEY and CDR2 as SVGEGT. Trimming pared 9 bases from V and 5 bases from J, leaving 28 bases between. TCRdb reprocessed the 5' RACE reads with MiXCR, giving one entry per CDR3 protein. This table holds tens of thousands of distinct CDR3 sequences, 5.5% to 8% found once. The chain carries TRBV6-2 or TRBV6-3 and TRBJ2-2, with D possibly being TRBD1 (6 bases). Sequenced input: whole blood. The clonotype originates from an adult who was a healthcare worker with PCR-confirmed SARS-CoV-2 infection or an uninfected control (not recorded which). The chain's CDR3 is CASTYVFAQGVNTGELFF. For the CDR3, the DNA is TGTGCCAGTACCTACGTATTCGCACAGGGAGTAAATACCGGGGAGCTGTTTTTT.